The present entry profiles one T cell receptor (beta chain) with its context. Trimming cost V 2 bases and J 4 bases; bases outside gene matches: 5. CDR1 is KGHSH and CDR2 is LQKENI in the germline V gene. The CDR3 contains 16 residues. The entry originates in a study of OX40 agonist ivuxolimab in advanced cancers. Across the study: With ivuxolimab, an agonistic anti-OX40 (CD134) antibody, patients were treated.

TCRdb's table, derived via immunoSEQ multiplex PCR, lists solely in-frame clones and lacks some. The sample has approximately 50,000 clones; approximately 91% are singletons. The specimen was CD4+ or CD8+ T cells sorted from blood, collected in a trial of the OX40 agonist ivuxolimab. This TCR was recovered from an adult with an advanced solid tumor such as melanoma, head and neck, liver or kidney cancer. This chain joins TRBV18 and TRBJ2-2; 9 nucleotides agree with TRBD2. The CDR3, as DNA: TGTGCCAGCTCACCAGGGCTAGCGGGATTCACCGGGGAGCTGTTTTTT. Translated: CASSPGLAGFTGELFF.